This TCR beta chain was sequenced for a study of T-cell reconstitution after alpha-beta-depleted transplantation in children. There are a few counts of this clonotype. Germline loops: CDR1 KGHSH, CDR2 LQKENI. This CDR3 has 13 residues. V lost 1 base and J lost 6, with 10 bases in between. The TCRbeta library was prepared with unique molecular identifiers. TCRdb processed the PCR reads anew with MiXCR; each CDR3 protein has one entry. The sample lists just over 350,000 distinct CDR3 sequences, more than 10% occurring once. This chain uses TRBV18 with TRBJ2-7; no reliable D call. This sequence was found in a human donor who donated a stem cell graft to a child with Fanconi anemia. The source material was PBMCs, sampled from the stem cell graft. CDR3 DNA: TGTGCCAGCTCACCACTCCTCAACTCCGAGCAGTACTTC. Translation: CASSPLLNSEQYF.